These 23 T cell receptor beta chains came from one sample sequenced in a study of shared clonotypes between healthy human individuals. TCRdb's copy holds only in-frame clones and misses some; the assay was immunoSEQ multiplex PCR. The profile shows roughly 810,000 clones, roughly 96% of them singletons. Selected positively for CCR7 and CD45RO-negative, naive CD8 cells excluded terminally differentiated effector memory CD45RA+ cells. The specimen was naive CD8+ T cells sorted from blood. Receptors were obtained from a man aged 25 to 40 in good health.

The CDR3 DNA sequence: TGTGCCAGCAGTATAGAGGGTCGCAGAGAAGCTTTCTTT. Its protein product is CASSIEGRREAFF. The chain uses TRBV7-9 and TRBJ1-1; D not resolved. The V and J ends lost 6 bases and 8 bases respectively, with 16 bases between them. The CDR3 covers 13 residues. CDR1 is SEHNR and CDR2 is FQNEAQ in the germline V gene (reference sequence).

V usage is TRBV29-1 and J usage is TRBJ2-7; TRBD2 agrees at 8 bases. From germline, CDR1 is SQVTM and CDR2 ANQGSEA. The V and J ends lost 0 bases and 5 bases, in that order; junction bases with no gene match: 9. The CDR3 has 15 amino acids. In DNA form, the CDR3 reads TGCAGCGTTGAAGAAATCGAGCGGGAGTCCCACGAGCAGTACTTC. Residues: CSVEEIERESHEQYF.

V usage is TRBV5-6 and J usage is TRBJ1-2; a possible D gene is TRBD1 (5 bases). The CDR3 length is 13 residues. CDR1 is SGHDT and CDR2 is YYEEEE in the germline V gene. Trimming removed 4 bases at V and 5 bases at J, with 12 bases between. CDR3 sequence reads: CASSRTGGYGYTF. CDR3 in DNA: TGTGCCAGCAGCAGAACCGGGGGGTATGGCTACACCTTC.

The genes are TRBV5-4 and TRBJ1-1; 8 nucleotides match TRBD1. This CDR3 is 13 amino acids long. V trimming: 4 bases; J trimming: 6 bases; junction bases outside the gene matches: 5. Germline V lookup: CDR1 SGHNT, CDR2 YYREEE (reference sequence). This CDR3 is CASSTGTGPEAFF. CDR3 bases: TGTGCCAGCAGCACTGGGACAGGTCCTGAAGCTTTCTTT.

This chain uses TRBV9 with TRBJ2-7; the match to TRBD2 covers 7 bases. The CDR3 totals 14 residues. V shed 4 bases, J shed 0 bases, and the junction held 4 bases outside the gene matches. The germline V gene has CDR1 SGDLS and CDR2 YYNGEE. The CDR3 nucleotides are TGTGCCAGCAGCCCCGGGACTAACTCCTACGAGCAGTACTTC. Translated, it gives CASSPGTNSYEQYF.

The CDR3 DNA is TGTGCCAGCACCGAGGGGACAGGGGGTAACAATGAGCAGTTCTTC. It translates to CASTEGTGGNNEQFF. The chain recombines TRBV27 with TRBJ2-1, with 11 bases aligning to TRBD1. Germline V gives CDR1 MNHEY, CDR2 SMNVEV (reference sequence). V gave up 7 bases and J gave up 5 bases; unmatched junction bases: 7. The CDR3 is made up of 15 amino acids.

The CDR3 sequence is CASSHWTGEAFF. In DNA form, the CDR3 reads TGCGCCAGCAGCCATTGGACAGGCGAAGCTTTCTTT. This chain joins TRBV4-1 and TRBJ1-1; 7 nucleotides match TRBD1. Per germline, CDR1 MGHRA and CDR2 YSYEKL. The CDR3 loop spans 12 amino acids. The trim removed 3 bases at V and 8 bases at J, leaving 3 bases unmatched.

V usage is TRBV5-1 and J usage is TRBJ1-1; TRBD1 aligns across 7 bases. Germline trimming cut 4 bases from V and 0 bases from J; bases unmatched to any gene: 9. This CDR3 comprises 16 residues. Germline V lookup: CDR1 SGHRS, CDR2 YFSETQ. The CDR3, as DNA: TGCGCCAGCAGCGGAGACGGGACAGATTTGAACACTGAAGCTTTCTTT. It codes for CASSGDGTDLNTEAFF. The whole variable domain, remainder taken from reference TRBV5-1 and TRBJ1-1, is KAGVTQTPRYLIKTRGQQVTLSCSPISGHRSVSWYQQTPGQGLQFLFEYFSETQRNKGNFPGRFSGRQFSNSRSEMNVSTLELGDSALYLCASSGDGTDLNTEAFFGQGTRLTVV.

The V and J genes are TRBV6-1 and TRBJ2-7; 11 positions match TRBD2. There are 15 residues in the CDR3. Germline CDR1 MNHNS, CDR2 SASEGT. The V segment lost 2 bases and the J segment 4 bases; nucleotides outside the gene matches: 4. The CDR3 spells CASSEITSGGYEQYF. The CDR3 bases are TGTGCCAGCAGTGAAATCACTAGCGGGGGTTACGAGCAGTACTTC.

The V gene is TRBV10-3, the J gene TRBJ1-5; D gene unclear. There are 15 residues in the CDR3. Per germline, CDR1 ENHRY and CDR2 SYGVKD. Trimming took 3 bases from V and 0 from J, leaving 9 bases between them. DNA for the CDR3: TGTGCCATCAGTGACTCCAAGAATAGCAATCAGCCCCAGCATTTT. It specifies CAISDSKNSNQPQHF.

V gene TRBV10-2 combines with J gene TRBJ2-5, with TRBD1 matching 7 bases. The CDR3 is 16 amino acids. Trimming at V came to 2 bases and at J to 5 bases, leaving 11 bases not matched to a gene. Germline V gene lookup returns CDR1 WSHSY and CDR2 SAAADI. As DNA, the CDR3 is TGCGCCAGCAGTGAGACGACAGGGCCGCTGAGGGAGACCCAGTACTTC. Its protein product is CASSETTGPLRETQYF.

V gene TRBV7-6 combines with J gene TRBJ2-5, with TRBD2 as a possible D gene (6 bases). Germline CDR1 SGHVS, CDR2 FNYEAQ. The ends were cut back, 10 bases at V and 0 bases at J, with 15 bases in the middle. The CDR3 totals 14 residues. CDR3 DNA sequence: TGTGCCACCGGGGATGGGGAGGACCAAGAGACCCAGTACTTC. Its protein product is CATGDGEDQETQYF.

This chain connects TRBV11-2 to TRBJ2-2; D uncertain. CDR3 size: 14 residues. The germline V gene encodes CDR1 SGHAT and CDR2 FQNNGV. Trimming removed 3 bases at V and 5 bases at J, with 10 bases between. CDR3 sequence: CASSFISTTGELFF. CDR3 DNA: TGTGCCAGCAGCTTTATCTCGACAACCGGGGAGCTGTTTTTT.

The genes are TRBV4-1 and TRBJ1-2; TRBD1 agrees at 10 bases. The germline CDR1 and CDR2 sequences are MGHRA and YSYEKL. V shed 3 bases and J 8 bases; nucleotides not matched to a gene: 3. The CDR3 has 13 residues. CDR3 sequence: CASSQTGGAGYTF. The CDR3 region has the DNA TGCGCCAGCAGCCAGACAGGGGGCGCAGGCTACACCTTC.

The chain recombines TRBV30 with TRBJ2-7; 14 bases are a match to TRBD2. The V and J ends lost 1 base and 5 bases, in that order; junction bases with no gene match: 10. The CDR3 contains 17 residues. Per the germline V gene, CDR1 is GTSNPN and CDR2 is SVGIG (reference sequence). The CDR3 DNA is TGTGCCTGGAGTGAACCGGGACTAGCGGGAGTAAGAAACGAGCAGTACTTC. It codes for CAWSEPGLAGVRNEQYF.

CDR3: CAISESLDSSYNEQFF. The CDR3 region has the DNA TGTGCCATCAGTGAGTCATTGGACAGCTCCTACAATGAGCAGTTCTTC. This chain connects TRBV10-3 to TRBJ2-1; TRBD1 is a possible D gene (6 bases). V was clipped by 0 bases and J by 0 bases, with 9 bases between them. The CDR3 is 16 residues long. Germline V gene data show CDR1 as ENHRY and CDR2 as SYGVKD.

About this clone: Other nucleotide sequences from this sample produce the same CDR3. The CDR3: CASSLGGGEQYF. The CDR3 DNA reads TGTGCCAGCAGCCTAGGGGGTGGCGAGCAGTACTTC. V and J are TRBV7-9 and TRBJ2-7, with D possibly matching TRBD1 (6 bases). The length of the CDR3 is 12 residues. Trimming took 5 bases from V and 6 from J, leaving 11 bases between them. Germline V gene sequence: CDR1 SEHNR, CDR2 FQNEAQ (reference sequence). The whole variable domain, remainder taken from reference TRBV7-9 and TRBJ2-7, is DTGVSQNPRHKITKRGQNVTFRCDPISEHNRLYWYRQTLGQGPEFLTYFQNEAQLEKSRLLSDRFSAERPKGSFSTLEIQRTEQGDSAMYLCASSLGGGEQYFGPGTRLTVT.

CDR3 nucleotides: TGTGCCAGCAGCTTCAGGGATGTTCACACCGGGGAGCTGTTTTTT. Protein sequence: CASSFRDVHTGELFF. V usage is TRBV5-6 and J usage is TRBJ2-2; a weak D match, TRBD1 (5 bases). The CDR3 extends over 15 amino acids. From germline, CDR1 is SGHDT and CDR2 YYEEEE. Trimming pared 2 bases from V and 3 bases from J, leaving 11 bases between.

CDR3 region: CASSPQGRDYEQYF. The CDR3 DNA follows: TGTGCCAGCAGTCCCCAGGGACGCGACTACGAGCAGTACTTC. The rearrangement joins TRBV27 to TRBJ2-7; D possibly matches TRBD1 or TRBD2 (5 bases each). Trimming took 5 bases from V and 3 from J, leaving 14 bases between them. CDR1 is MNHEY and CDR2 is SMNVEV in the germline V gene (reference sequence). CDR3 length equals 14 residues.

This rearrangement joins TRBV11-3 to TRBJ2-2, with D uncertain. CDR3 length: 12 amino acids. CDR1 is SGHNT and CDR2 is YENEEA in the germline V gene. The ends were cut back, 6 bases at V and 6 bases at J, with 8 bases in the middle. The CDR3 spells CASSINPGELFF. The CDR3 DNA reads as TGTGCCAGCAGTATAAACCCCGGGGAGCTGTTTTTT.

Comment on this clone: In the same sample, other DNA sequences code for this CDR3. The chain links TRBV13 to TRBJ2-3, with 7 bases that match TRBD1. Trimming took 3 bases from V and 2 from J; bases not matched to a gene: 2. The germline V gene encodes CDR1 PRHDT and CDR2 FYEKMQ (reference sequence). The CDR3 is made up of 14 amino acids. The CDR3 DNA is TGTGCCAGCAGCTTGGGACAGAACACAGATACGCAGTATTTT. This encodes CASSLGQNTDTQYF.

The J gene is TRBJ1-1, the V gene TRBV5-5, with 10 bases matching TRBD1. Germline CDR1 SGHKS, CDR2 YYEKEE (reference sequence). The CDR3 has 15 amino acids. Trimming took 5 bases from V and 5 from J; bases not matched to a gene: 9. DNA for the CDR3: TGTGCCAGCAGGACTGGACAGGGGGAGGGAACTGAAGCTTTCTTT. Protein: CASRTGQGEGTEAFF.

A few counts support this clone. The chain recombines TRBV11-2 with TRBJ2-7, with 11 bases matching TRBD2. The germline CDR1 and CDR2 sequences are SGHAT and FQNNGV. With V trimmed by 2 bases and J by 0 bases, 0 bases remained unmatched. There are 15 residues in the CDR3. CDR3 amino acids: CASSLTSGSSYEQYF. The CDR3 region has the DNA TGTGCCAGCAGCTTAACTAGCGGGAGCTCCTACGAGCAGTACTTC.